This TCR beta chain was identified during a study of cytomegalovirus exposure and HLA in healthy donors. General study points: In terms of immune exposure information, only CMV serostatus was available. A later analysis reportedly found that, within productive TCRs, an Asian-associated ancestry cluster had fewer N-insertions than the mean observed across the approximately 690 donors. Follow-up analysis seemed to connect common viral pathogens with several of the most significant clusters identified.

Everyone who donated was a healthy bone marrow donor. Of note for this clone: The antigen remains unidentified.

Primers included in the PCR were 60 Vbeta and 13 Jbeta primers. Clones were read by immunoSEQ multiplex PCR, and TCRdb kept only the in-frame ones, dropping some. Of about 120,000 clones in the sample, around 70% were seen once. The CDR3 runs to 12 residues. Germline V CDR1 and CDR2: SQVTM, ANQGSEA. The ends lost 5 bases at V and 4 bases at J; junction bases unmatched: 1. The sequencing input was PBMCs. The rearrangement uses TRBV29-1 and TRBJ1-1; the match to TRBD1 covers 10 bases. This sequence was found in a woman in her thirties or forties in good health and CMV-seronegative. As DNA, the CDR3 is TGCAGCGTTTGGACAGGGGGCACTGAAGCTTTCTTT. This translates into CSVWTGGTEAFF.